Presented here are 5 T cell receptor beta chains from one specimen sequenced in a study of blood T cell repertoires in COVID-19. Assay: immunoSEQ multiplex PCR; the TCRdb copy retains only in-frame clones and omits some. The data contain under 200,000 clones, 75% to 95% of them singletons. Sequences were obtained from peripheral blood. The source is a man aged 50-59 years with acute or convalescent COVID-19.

The CDR3 nucleotides are TGTGCCAGCAGCTTTGGGGGCCGGAGCACTGAAGCTTTCTTT. Translated, it gives CASSFGGRSTEAFF. The chain joins TRBV5-6 to TRBJ1-1, with a weak D call TRBD1 (6 bases). Between the trimmed V and J ends, which lost 2 bases and 4 bases, there was a span of 12 bases. This CDR3 has 14 amino acids. The germline V gene encodes CDR1 SGHDT and CDR2 YYEEEE.

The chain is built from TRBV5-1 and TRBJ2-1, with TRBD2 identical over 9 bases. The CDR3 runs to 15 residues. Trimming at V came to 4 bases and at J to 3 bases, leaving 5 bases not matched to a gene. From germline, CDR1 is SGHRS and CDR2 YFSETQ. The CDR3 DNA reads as TGCGCCAGCAGCGCCCTAGCGGGAAGCTACAATGAGCAGTTCTTC. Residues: CASSALAGSYNEQFF. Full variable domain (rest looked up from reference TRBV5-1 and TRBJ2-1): KAGVTQTPRYLIKTRGQQVTLSCSPISGHRSVSWYQQTPGQGLQFLFEYFSETQRNKGNFPGRFSGRQFSNSRSEMNVSTLELGDSALYLCASSALAGSYNEQFFGPGTRLTVL.

The CDR3 DNA sequence: TGCGCCAGCAGCTCCGGGACAGGGTACCAAGAGACCCAGTACTTC. Translating it yields CASSSGTGYQETQYF. The gene calls are TRBV5-1 and TRBJ2-5; 9 positions match TRBD1. From germline, CDR1 is SGHRS and CDR2 YFSETQ. The CDR3 runs to 15 residues. V trimming: 3 bases; J trimming: 0 bases; junction bases outside the gene matches: 3.

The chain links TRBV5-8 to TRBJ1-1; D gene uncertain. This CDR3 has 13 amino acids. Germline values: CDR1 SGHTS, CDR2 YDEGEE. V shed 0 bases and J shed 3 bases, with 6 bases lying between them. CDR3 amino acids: CASSLAGYTEAFF. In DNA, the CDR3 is TGTGCCAGCAGCTTGGCGGGGTACACTGAAGCTTTCTTT.

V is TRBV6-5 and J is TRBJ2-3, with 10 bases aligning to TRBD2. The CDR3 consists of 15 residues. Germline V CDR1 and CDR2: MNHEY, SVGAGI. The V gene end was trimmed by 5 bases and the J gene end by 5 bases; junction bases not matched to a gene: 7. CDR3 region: CASSTTSGMGDTQYF. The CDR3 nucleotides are TGTGCCAGCAGTACTACTAGCGGGATGGGAGATACGCAGTATTTT.